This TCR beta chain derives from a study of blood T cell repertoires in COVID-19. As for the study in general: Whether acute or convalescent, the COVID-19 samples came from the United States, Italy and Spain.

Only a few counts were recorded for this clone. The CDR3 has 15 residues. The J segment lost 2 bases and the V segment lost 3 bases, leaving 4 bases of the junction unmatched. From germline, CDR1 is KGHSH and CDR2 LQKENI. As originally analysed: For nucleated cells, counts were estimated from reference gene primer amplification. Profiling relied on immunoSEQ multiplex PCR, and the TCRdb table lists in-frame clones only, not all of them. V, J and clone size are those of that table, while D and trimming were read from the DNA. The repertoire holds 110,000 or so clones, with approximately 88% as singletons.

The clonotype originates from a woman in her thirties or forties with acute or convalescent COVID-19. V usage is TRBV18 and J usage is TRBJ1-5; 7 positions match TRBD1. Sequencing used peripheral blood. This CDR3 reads CASSPDRVGNQPQHF. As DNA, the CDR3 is TGTGCCAGCTCACCCGACAGGGTGGGCAATCAGCCCCAGCATTTT.